This T cell receptor beta chain was found in a study of vaccination and CD4 T cells after COVID-19. Turning to the study itself: Overlapping spike pools from SARS-CoV-2 and HCoV-NL63, HCoV-OC43 and HCoV-229E served as culture stimuli.

In this sample, this clonotype turned up a few times. What it binds is unknown. Treatment given: approximately nine-day PBMC culture with coronavirus spike peptide pools or control peptides (ViraFEST assay). The Oncomine TCR Beta short-read assay was applied to DNA of cultured CD4+ T cells. From cultured CD4+ T cells, genomic DNA was extracted. From the PCR reads, TCRdb called clonotypes with MiXCR, one entry per CDR3 protein. Here the sample spans 8,500 to 14,000 distinct CDR3 sequences, about 40% being singletons. This clonotype was sampled from a human donor who had recovered from COVID-19. The source material was CD4+ T cells from blood, cultured in vitro.

The CDR3, as DNA: TGTGCCAGCAGCTTAGGTATTATTCGTGGGCTCCTGAGCGACGAGCAGTACTTC. It codes for CASSLGIIRGLLSDEQYF. The J gene is TRBJ2-7, the V gene TRBV7-8; no clear D gene. V lost 1 base and J lost 5, with 24 bases in between. CDR1 and CDR2 (germline): SGHVS, FQNEAQ. CDR3 length equals 18 residues.